These T cell receptor beta chains were read from a single sample in a study of blood T cell repertoires in COVID-19. The data were produced by immunoSEQ multiplex PCR, yet TCRdb's version contains in-frame clones alone and is incomplete. The sample has a few hundred thousand clones; around 86% are singletons. What was sequenced was peripheral blood. These receptors originate from a man aged 25 to 40 who had recovered from COVID-19. Each CDR3 is given with its conserved first and last residue. The order of the fields is V gene, clone size, J gene, CDR3 protein. The size field is filled for only some rows; it gives once, few, many or a size class.

TRBV2,NA,TRBJ1-1,CASREQGGNTEAFF
TRBV19,once,TRBJ1-2,CASSSTLRQGEYYGYTF
TRBV11-2,NA,TRBJ2-2,CASSGLAGRFGELFF
TRBV7-9,NA,TRBJ2-7,CASSSGQGYPSKSYEQYF
TRBV5-6,NA,TRBJ1-5,CASSLSFGGANQPQHF
TRBV5-1,NA,TRBJ1-5,CASSPLGQANQPQHF
TRBV2,few,TRBJ1-1,CASSVQGRNTEAFF
TRBV19,NA,TRBJ1-3,CASSRQGRSSGNTIYF
TRBV15,NA,TRBJ2-5,CATSRPLVGRMIQETQYF
TRBV7-9,NA,TRBJ1-1,CASSTRTGNTEAFF
TRBV27,NA,TRBJ2-3,CASSRPSGTDTQYF
TRBV10-3,NA,TRBJ1-2,CAISERESGYTF
TRBV27,NA,TRBJ1-1,CASRFRGGTEAFF
TRBV19,NA,TRBJ1-3,CASRIRGLEDTIYF
TRBV18,NA,TRBJ1-2,CASSPRTGSEANYGYTF
TRBV7-2,NA,TRBJ1-3,CASSISLSGTGNTIYF
TRBV21-1,once,TRBJ1-1,CASSSPGWDTEAFF
TRBV7-9,NA,TRBJ1-1,CASSLASAAANTEAFF
TRBV6-5,NA,TRBJ1-4,CASSTGETNEKLFF
TRBV7-3,once,TRBJ2-7,CASSFLIEQLEQYF
TRBV5-1,NA,TRBJ1-4,CASSSEGATNEKLFF
TRBV11-2,NA,TRBJ2-7,CASSLAPLGQGSYEQYF
TRBV28,NA,TRBJ2-7,CASSLFVGAAQYF
TRBV7-9,NA,TRBJ2-5,CASSLARLTQETQYF
TRBV6-5,NA,TRBJ2-1,CASSDPGAYNEQFF
TRBV10-3,NA,TRBJ1-1,CAIRDRDNTEAFF
TRBV7-9,NA,TRBJ1-3,CASSLGSGYSGNTIYF
TRBV6-1,NA,TRBJ2-2,CASSEVQNANTGELFF
TRBV30,many,TRBJ2-1,CARAGGYNEQFF
TRBV10-3,NA,TRBJ2-5,CAISDSLVSYQETQYF
TRBV29-1,NA,TRBJ1-5,CSVLSGNSNQPQHF
TRBV5-6,NA,TRBJ2-5,CASSLIGQQETQYF
TRBV2,NA,TRBJ1-5,CASSEQGRGQPQHF
TRBV5-5,NA,TRBJ1-1,CASSPRGQQNTEAFF
TRBV7-3,NA,TRBJ2-1,CASSLTGQGRDEQFF
TRBV29-1,NA,TRBJ2-3,CSVSGLPSVDTQYF
TRBV7-7,NA,TRBJ2-2,CATSRGDTGELFF
TRBV15,NA,TRBJ1-2,CATRFDRVLNYGYTF
TRBV19,few,TRBJ1-1,CASSTGTGGEAFF
TRBV7-9,NA,TRBJ2-3,CASSLDRLGGTSGGNTQYF
TRBV18,NA,TRBJ1-5,CASSPSTNQPQHF
TRBV5-8,NA,TRBJ2-5,CASSSNGQPKETQYF
TRBV5-1,NA,TRBJ2-7,CASSFDGYEQYF
TRBV4-1,NA,TRBJ2-1,CASSQEMGGYNEQFF
TRBV5-1,NA,TRBJ1-1,CASSRGTANTEAFF
TRBV4-1,NA,TRBJ2-1,CASSQEGTGVSNEQFF
TRBV18,NA,TRBJ2-7,CASSPDRAYEQYF
TRBV11-2,few,TRBJ1-6,CASRRGSHNSPLHF
TRBV20-1,NA,TRBJ1-1,CSASRGGINTEAFF
TRBV29-1,once,TRBJ1-5,CSVDSGLNHSNQPQHF